One sample yielded the 30 T cell receptor beta chains listed below, sequenced in a study of T cell clonality in common variable immunodeficiency. Regarding the study as a whole: Common variable immunodeficiency TCR beta sequences reportedly had fewer deletions and N-nucleotide insertions.

The assay was immunoSEQ multiplex PCR, and TCRdb's table has in-frame clones only and misses some. The sample yields tens of thousands of clones, without any singletons. Their target antigens are unknown. The sequenced sample consisted of peripheral blood mononuclear cells. Receptor source: a human donor with common variable immunodeficiency.

About this clone: The read terminates 3 residues before the CDR3 end, so the remaining end is supplied by the germline J gene. V usage is TRBV2 and J usage is TRBJ1-4, with 8 bases lining up with TRBD1. The germline V gene encodes CDR1 SNHLY and CDR2 FYNNEI. Losses at the gene ends were 3 bases for V and 6 bases for J; bases not matched to a gene: 6. This CDR3 spans 15 amino acids. The sequenced CDR3 bases are TGTGCCAGCAGTGATAAGGCGACAGGGGATGAAAAA. Protein: CASSDKATGDEK. The entire CDR3 protein reads CASSDKATGDEKLFF.

This clone was detected many times. Sequencing ends 3 residues short of the CDR3 end; the germline J gene provides the rest. The chain employs TRBV5-1 and TRBJ2-3; D may correspond to TRBD1 or TRBD2 (5 bases each). The length of the CDR3 is 14 residues. V was cut by 0 bases and J by 1 base, with 6 bases left in between. Germline CDR1 and CDR2: SGHRS and YFSETQ. CDR3 residues: CASSLGGGTDTQYF. The CDR3 DNA, read in part, is TGCGCCAGCAGCTTGGGAGGGGGCACAGATACG.

About this clone itself: The read gets to within 3 residues of the CDR3 end, and the germline J gene fills in the rest. V gene TRBV18 combines with J gene TRBJ1-4; maybe TRBD1 (6 bases). V dropped 2 bases and J dropped 8 bases, with 15 bases sitting between them. The CDR3 totals 15 residues. Germline values: CDR1 KGHSH, CDR2 LQKENI. The CDR3 region is CASSPASGAREKLFF. The sequenced CDR3 bases are TGTGCCAGCTCACCAGCTTCAGGGGCACGGGAAAAA.

Remarks on this clone: With the read ending 3 residues before the CDR3 end, the germline J gene is used to fill in that end. The chain couples TRBV7-2 to TRBJ1-3, with TRBD1 matching over 7 bases. Germline CDR1 reads SGHTA; CDR2 reads FQGNSA. CDR3 length: 14 residues. Trimming at V came to 5 bases and at J to 4 bases, leaving 5 bases not matched to a gene. CDR3 sequence: CASSTTGAGNTIYF. The part of the CDR3 DNA that was read is TGTGCCAGCAGCACAACAGGGGCCGGAAACACC. The full variable domain, in which reference TRBV7-2 and TRBJ1-3 provide the parts outside the CDR3, is GAGVSQSPSNKVTEKGKDVELRCDPISGHTALYWYRQSLGQGLEFLIYFQGNSAPDKSGLPSDRFSAERTGGSVSTLTIQRTQQEDSAVYLCASSTTGAGNTIYFGEGSWLTVV.

Regarding this clone: Read data end 3 residues before the CDR3 end; the end is taken from the germline J gene. This sequence joins TRBV7-9 and TRBJ1-4; D is possibly TRBD1 (6 bases). The germline CDR1 and CDR2 sequences are SEHNR and FQNEAQ (reference sequence). The CDR3 has 13 amino acids. CDR3 protein: CASSFQQGMELFF. The sequenced CDR3 bases are TGTGCCAGCAGCTTCCAACAGGGTATGGAA.

Turning to this clone: The CDR3 end lies 3 residues beyond the end of the read and is filled in from the germline J gene. This chain connects TRBV10-2 to TRBJ2-1, with 14 bases lining up with TRBD2. After removal of 9 bases from V and 6 bases from J, the junction contained 4 bases not matched to a gene. The CDR3 has 14 residues. Germline CDR1 is WSHSY and CDR2 is SAAADI. The DNA read from the CDR3 is TGCGCCAGTCAGACTAGCGGGGGGGGCAATGAG. This translates into CASQTSGGGNE. The full-length CDR3 reads as CASQTSGGGNEQFF.

In its sample, this clone was seen a few times. The CDR3 end lies 3 residues beyond the end of the read and is filled in from the germline J gene. The chain recombines TRBV11-2 with TRBJ1-1; weak D call: TRBD1 (5 bases). The V end was cut by 0 bases, the J end by 2 bases, with 7 bases between. This CDR3 is 14 amino acids long. Per the germline V gene, CDR1 is SGHAT and CDR2 is FQNNGV. The covered CDR3 bases are TGTGCCAGCAGCTTAGACAGGGCTAACACTGAA. Translating it yields CASSLDRANTE. The full CDR3 reads CASSLDRANTEAFF.

In the case of this clone: Coverage ceases 3 residues before the CDR3 finishes, and the germline J gene fills in the end. The chain recombines TRBV2 with TRBJ2-7, with D maybe TRBD1 (6 bases). CDR1 SNHLY and CDR2 FYNNEI come from the germline V gene. There are 14 residues in the CDR3. V dropped 2 bases and J dropped 0 bases, with 8 bases sitting between them. The CDR3 loop is CASSEQGSSYEQYF. Partial CDR3 DNA: TGTGCCAGCAGTGAACAGGGGAGCTCCTACGAG.

This clone was seen at least ten times. The DNA ends 3 residues before the CDR3 does, and the rest of the CDR3 is filled in from the germline J gene. This chain joins TRBV5-6 and TRBJ1-4; D not certain. This CDR3 contains 14 residues. Germline-derived CDR1 and CDR2 are SGHDT and YYEEEE. This CDR3 is CASSLASTSGRLFF. Partial CDR3 DNA: TGTGCCAGCAGCTTGGCCTCAACTAGCGGGAGA. Filled out from reference TRBV5-6 and TRBJ1-4, the complete variable domain reads DAGVTQSPTHLIKTRGQQVTLRCSPKSGHDTVSWYQQALGQGPQFIFQYYEEEERQRGNFPDRFSGHQFPNYSSELNVNALLLGDSALYLCASSLASTSGRLFFGSGTQLSVL.

The table lists this clone with many counts. The read terminates 3 residues ahead of where the CDR3 ends, so the germline J gene completes it. J is TRBJ1-2 and V is TRBV20-1; 8 nucleotides agree with TRBD1. Per the germline V gene, CDR1 is DFQATT and CDR2 is SNEGSKA (reference sequence). The CDR3 loop spans 14 amino acids. Trimming removed 3 bases from V and 1 base from J; junction bases left unmatched: 4. This chain's CDR3 is CSASAGQDNYGYTF. CDR3 bases read: TGCAGTGCTAGTGCGGGACAGGATAACTATGGC.

This clone was picked up a small number of times. The read ends 3 residues early relative to the CDR3; the germline J gene fills the gap. The rearrangement uses TRBV7-2 and TRBJ2-7; 10 bases match TRBD2. The CDR3 is 15 residues long. Germline trimming cut 3 bases from V and 2 bases from J; bases unmatched to any gene: 4. CDR1 and CDR2 from the germline V gene are SGHTA and FQGNSA. Incomplete CDR3 DNA: TGTGCCAGCAGCTTGAATAGCGGGAGGACCTACGAG. Protein: CASSLNSGRTYE. The complete CDR3 protein is CASSLNSGRTYEQYF. Based on the CDR3 plus reference TRBV7-2 and TRBJ2-7, the full variable domain is GAGVSQSPSNKVTEKGKDVELRCDPISGHTALYWYRQSLGQGLEFLIYFQGNSAPDKSGLPSDRFSAERTGGSVSTLTIQRTQQEDSAVYLCASSLNSGRTYEQYFGPGTRLTVT.

On this clone itself: Read coverage stops 3 residues before the CDR3 terminus; the germline J gene supplies the remainder. The rearrangement uses TRBV7-2 and TRBJ2-1; 7 bases agree with TRBD1. Germline lookup yields CDR1 SGHTA and CDR2 FQGNSA. Losses at the gene ends were 5 bases for V and 7 bases for J; bases not matched to a gene: 8. The CDR3 is made up of 14 amino acids. CDR3 bases read: TGTGCCAGCAGCCTAGGGACAGTGGGAAATGAG. This translates into CASSLGTVGNE. The whole CDR3 sequence reads CASSLGTVGNEQFF.

This clone was seen repeatedly, ten times or more. The read ends 3 residues early relative to the CDR3; the germline J gene fills the gap. This chain links TRBV18 with TRBJ2-3; TRBD1 agrees at 7 bases. The CDR3 has 15 amino acids. V was clipped by 3 bases and J by 4 bases; unmatched bases: 7. CDR1 KGHSH and CDR2 LQKENI come from the germline V gene. CDR3 DNA (partial): TGTGCCAGCTCACCCCGGGACAGTAACGCAGATACG. Amino acid sequence: CASSPRDSNADT. The whole CDR3 region reads CASSPRDSNADTQYF.

This clone showed up many times. Read data end 3 residues before the CDR3 end; the end is taken from the germline J gene. J is TRBJ2-3 and V is TRBV18; D gene uncertain. Germline V lookup: CDR1 KGHSH, CDR2 LQKENI. The V and J ends lost 3 bases and 6 bases respectively, with 10 bases between them. The length of the CDR3 is 13 residues. The CDR3 bases that were read are TGTGCCAGCTCACCCCCCCAGGCGGATACG. Protein product: CASSPPQADT. The whole CDR3 region reads CASSPPQADTQYF.

Regarding this clone: Read sequence stops 3 residues before the CDR3 end, and the germline J gene provides the missing end. The chain uses TRBV30 and TRBJ1-5; D gene ambiguous. CDR3 length equals 15 residues. Germline assignment: CDR1 GTSNPN and CDR2 SVGIG (reference sequence). Trimming removed 0 bases at V and 1 base at J, with 10 bases between. CDR3 bases read: TGTGCCTGGAGTGTCAAGGGCGTGAGCAATCAGCCC. Protein: CAWSVKGVSNQP. The entire CDR3 reads CAWSVKGVSNQPQHF.

This clone was observed at least ten times. CDR3 protein: CASSYPSAGNEQFF. CDR3 DNA, as far as it was read: TGTGCCAGCAGCTACCCTAGCGCAGGCAATGAG. V usage is TRBV5-5 and J usage is TRBJ2-1; possible D gene TRBD2, 6 bases. The read is 3 residues too short to cover the CDR3 end, so that end is filled in from the germline J gene. The CDR3 spans 14 residues. Trimming stripped 3 bases from V and 6 bases from J, with 13 bases between. Germline loops: CDR1 SGHKS, CDR2 YYEKEE (reference sequence). Complete variable domain (other parts from reference TRBV5-5 and TRBJ2-1): DAGVTQSPTHLIKTRGQQVTLRCSPISGHKSVSWYQQVLGQGPQFIFQYYEKEERGRGNFPDRFSARQFPNYSSELNVNALLLGDSALYLCASSYPSAGNEQFFGPGTRLTVL.

This clone was counted many times. The CDR3 goes on 3 residues after the read ends, and that part is filled in from the germline J gene. The gene calls are TRBV29-1 and TRBJ2-3, with a weak D call TRBD2 (6 bases). Germline V CDR1 and CDR2: SQVTM, ANQGSEA. Trimming shortened V by 5 bases and J by 0 bases, and 6 bases separated the two germline ends. The CDR3 consists of 12 residues. The CDR3 protein is CSVSGSTDTQYF. CDR3 DNA (partial): TGCAGCGTTAGCGGGAGCACAGATACG.

Of note for this clone: The read terminates 3 residues ahead of where the CDR3 ends, so the germline J gene completes it. This chain uses TRBV7-2 with TRBJ2-1, with 12 nucleotides matching TRBD2. J lost 9 bases, V lost 5 bases, and 8 bases had no gene match. The CDR3 covers 15 residues. Germline CDR1 reads SGHTA; CDR2 reads FQGNSA. The CDR3 loop reads CASSPPASGGAEQFF. The sequenced CDR3 bases are TGTGCCAGCAGCCCCCCAGCTAGCGGGGGGGCTGAG.

The chain's CDR3 is CASSLFTDRAYEQYF. CDR3 DNA (partial): TGTGCCAGCAGCTTGTTTACTGACAGGGCATACGAG. The rearrangement uses TRBV5-6 and TRBJ2-7; 7 bases line up with TRBD1. Coverage ceases 3 residues before the CDR3 finishes, and the germline J gene fills in the end. Trimming cost V 1 base and J 4 bases; bases outside gene matches: 8. CDR3 length: 15 amino acids. From germline, CDR1 is SGHDT and CDR2 YYEEEE.

On this clone: The read terminates 3 residues ahead of where the CDR3 ends, so the germline J gene completes it. V gene TRBV7-6 combines with J gene TRBJ1-2, with unresolved D. V was clipped by 5 bases and J by 2 bases, with 12 bases between them. CDR1 SGHVS and CDR2 FNYEAQ come from the germline V gene. This CDR3 comprises 14 residues. The covered CDR3 bases are TGTGCCAGCAGCGCTCCACAAGGGAACTATGGC. Encoded protein: CASSAPQGNYG. The whole CDR3 sequence is CASSAPQGNYGYTF.

Ten or more counts support this clone. The missing CDR3 end, 3 residues past where the read stops, is filled in from the germline J gene. The rearrangement joins TRBV7-9 to TRBJ1-1, with D possibly being TRBD1 (5 bases). The germline CDR1 and CDR2 sequences are SEHNR and FQNEAQ (reference sequence). The CDR3 contains 11 residues. The chain's CDR3 is CASSLAGDAFF. The CDR3 bases that were read are TGTGCCAGCAGCCTCGCGGGGGAC.

Of note for this clone: The missing CDR3 end, 3 residues past where the read stops, is filled in from the germline J gene. This chain connects TRBV7-8 to TRBJ2-2, with D tentatively TRBD2 (6 bases). There are 16 residues in the CDR3. Germline-derived CDR1 and CDR2 are SGHVS and FQNEAQ. The ends were cut back, 5 bases at V and 1 base at J, with 14 bases in the middle. The covered CDR3 bases are TGTGCCAGCAGCCCACCTTGGCGGGAGAACACCGGGGAG. It is translated as CASSPPWRENTGE. The whole CDR3 protein reads CASSPPWRENTGELFF.

CDR3 DNA, as far as it was read: TGTGCCAGCAGTAAGGGGGCACGGACC. Encoded protein: CASSKGART. In full, the CDR3 reads CASSKGARTQYF. The V and J genes are TRBV6-2 or TRBV6-3 and TRBJ2-5, with 7 bases fitting TRBD1. Sequencing ends 3 residues short of the CDR3 end; the germline J gene provides the rest. Germline lookup yields CDR1 MNHEY and CDR2 SVGEGT. This CDR3 is 12 amino acids long. J was trimmed by 7 bases and V by 5 bases; bases with no gene match: 4.

This clone has just a few counts. The sequenced fragment ends 3 residues before the CDR3 boundary, so the rest is inferred from the germline J gene. The gene calls are TRBV7-6 and TRBJ2-2, with D possibly being TRBD2 (6 bases). Germline V gene sequence: CDR1 SGHVS, CDR2 FNYEAQ. The CDR3 covers 16 residues. The V end lost 4 bases, the J end lost 0 bases, and 12 bases lay between the germline ends. CDR3 protein: CASSSEGGANTGELFF. CDR3 bases read: TGTGCCAGCAGCTCAGAGGGCGGGGCGAACACCGGGGAG.

At least ten counts were recorded for this clone. Read data end 3 residues before the CDR3 end; the end is taken from the germline J gene. The chain has TRBV5-1 and TRBJ2-3, with 8 bases identical to TRBD1. From germline, CDR1 is SGHRS and CDR2 YFSETQ. The CDR3 spans 14 residues. Trimming at V came to 4 bases and at J to 4 bases, leaving 5 bases not matched to a gene. The DNA read from the CDR3 is TGCGCCAGCAGCCCGGACAGGGATGCAGATACG. It codes for CASSPDRDADT. The whole CDR3 protein reads CASSPDRDADTQYF.

This clone was observed at least ten times. The read ends 3 residues before the CDR3 terminus; that terminus is restored from the germline J gene. V is TRBV6-4 and J is TRBJ1-5; tentatively, D is TRBD1 (6 bases). The V end lost 6 bases, the J end lost 7 bases, and 22 bases lay between the germline ends. The CDR3 is made up of 16 amino acids. Germline-derived CDR1 and CDR2 are MRHNA and SNTAGT. CDR3 bases read: TGTGCCAGCAGGGGGTCCTGCAGGGGAATGAAGCAGCCC. Translated, it gives CASRGSCRGMKQP. The entire CDR3 is CASRGSCRGMKQPQHF.

This clone was observed a handful of times. The CDR3 end is not reached by the read, which stops 3 residues before it; the germline J gene fills it in. The chain couples TRBV5-1 to TRBJ2-3; no firm D call. The CDR3 covers 15 residues. V was trimmed by 0 bases and J by 3 bases, leaving 11 bases between them. Germline V lookup: CDR1 SGHRS, CDR2 YFSETQ. The CDR3 is CASSLEGFRTDTQYF. The covered CDR3 bases are TGCGCCAGCAGCTTGGAGGGTTTTCGGACAGATACG.

Details on this clone: The read is 3 residues too short to cover the CDR3 end, so that end is filled in from the germline J gene. The chain is built from TRBV7-2 and TRBJ1-1; no clear D. CDR3 length: 12 residues. CDR1 is SGHTA and CDR2 is FQGNSA in the germline V gene. V was pared by 2 bases and J by 4 bases, with 5 bases between. CDR3 residues: CASSLSVTEAFF. The sequenced part of the CDR3 DNA is TGTGCCAGCAGCTTATCAGTCACTGAA.

This clone was detected many times. Incomplete CDR3 DNA: TGCGCCAGCAGCTTGGGGGACAGGGGCTTCGGGCAGCCC. Translation: CASSLGDRGFGQP. The CDR3 in its entirety is CASSLGDRGFGQPQHF. The chain is built from TRBV5-1 and TRBJ1-5, with TRBD1 matching 10 bases. The read terminates 3 residues ahead of where the CDR3 ends, so the germline J gene completes it. Germline lookup yields CDR1 SGHRS and CDR2 YFSETQ. The CDR3 has 16 amino acids. Trimming cost V 0 bases and J 7 bases; bases outside gene matches: 7.

Many counts were recorded for this clone. Read data end 3 residues before the CDR3 end; the end is taken from the germline J gene. The chain links TRBV5-1 to TRBJ2-5, with 9 bases that match TRBD1. This CDR3 contains 15 residues. Germline V gene lookup returns CDR1 SGHRS and CDR2 YFSETQ. The junction had 5 bases not matched to a gene; V was cut back by 0 bases and J by 5 bases. The CDR3 DNA, read in part, is TGCGCCAGCAGCTTGGCACAGGGGGCAGGTGAGACC. This sequence encodes CASSLAQGAGET. The whole CDR3 reads CASSLAQGAGETQYF.